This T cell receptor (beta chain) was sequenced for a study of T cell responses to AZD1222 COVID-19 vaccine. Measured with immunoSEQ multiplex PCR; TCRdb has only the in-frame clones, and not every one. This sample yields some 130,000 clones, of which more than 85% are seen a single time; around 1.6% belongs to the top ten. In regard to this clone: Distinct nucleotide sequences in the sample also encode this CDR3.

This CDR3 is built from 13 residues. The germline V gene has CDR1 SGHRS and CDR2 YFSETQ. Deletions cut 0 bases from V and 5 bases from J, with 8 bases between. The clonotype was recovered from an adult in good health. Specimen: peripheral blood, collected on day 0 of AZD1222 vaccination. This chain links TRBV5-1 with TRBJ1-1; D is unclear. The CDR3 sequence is CASSLDRGTEAFF. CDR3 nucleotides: TGCGCCAGCAGCTTGGACAGAGGAACTGAAGCTTTCTTT.